This T cell receptor beta chain originates from a study of blood T cell repertoires in COVID-19. Study as a whole: The origin of the acute and convalescent COVID-19 samples was the United States, Italy and Spain. PBMCs, B-cell-depleted T cells, or T cells were the source of the cDNA or gDNA that made up the material.

CDR3 size: 12 residues. CDR1 and CDR2 (germline): MNHGY, SAAAGT. V was shortened by 9 bases and J by 7 bases, with 12 bases between the two germline ends. Authors' data handling: The assay estimated nucleated cells by amplifying reference gene primers. Sequencing used immunoSEQ multiplex PCR; TCRdb keeps in-frame clones, though not all of them. That table gives V, J and clone size, and the DNA gave D and trimming. The sample consists of roughly 90,000 clones, about 92% of them appearing once. The material sequenced was peripheral blood. The receptor was derived from a middle-aged man with acute or convalescent COVID-19. V is TRBV6-8 and J is TRBJ1-4, with D tentatively TRBD1 (6 bases). This CDR3 reads CARTGWSEKLFF. For the CDR3, the DNA is TGTGCCAGGACAGGATGGAGTGAAAAACTGTTTTTT.